Listed below are T cell receptor beta chains from one sample, sequenced in a study of T-cell memory formation after mild COVID-19. TCRdb recomputed calls from the 5' RACE reads with MiXCR, one row per CDR3 protein. The sample lists 200,000 to 300,000 distinct CDR3 sequences, over 15% seen once, with around 23% in the top ten. Sample: PBMCs or a T cell subset sorted from them (not recorded which). The receptors stem from a man aged 18 to 29 who had mild COVID-19 (a few samples of this study predate the infection). Cell type and time point are not known. Both conserved end residues are part of each CDR3. The D gene is left open where the match is weak. Clone size is stated in some rows and not others, as once, few, many or a class when expanded.

v_call	clone_size	j_call	d_call	cdr3_nt	cdr3_aa
TRBV15	many	TRBJ1-5	.	TGTGCCACCAGCAGAGATAATCAGCCCCAGCATTTT	CATSRDNQPQHF
TRBV20-1	many	TRBJ2-5	TRBD2	TGCAGTGCTAGAGATTTGCGACTAGCGGAAGAGACCCAGTACTTC	CSARDLRLAEETQYF
TRBV7-6	.	TRBJ2-7	TRBD1	TGTGCCAGCAGCTGGGGGACAGGCTACGAGCAGTACTTC	CASSWGTGYEQYF
TRBV27	many	TRBJ2-7	TRBD2	TGTGCCACCACGGCGGGGGGGCCCAGCGGTTACGAAGAGCAGTACTTC	CATTAGGPSGYEEQYF
TRBV7-9	many	TRBJ1-1	TRBD1	TGTGCCAGCAGCCCCGTACGGGACAGGGCAACTGAAGCTTTCTTT	CASSPVRDRATEAFF
TRBV27	few	TRBJ2-7	TRBD1	TGTGCCAGCAGTTGGGGGACAGGGGACGAGCAGTACTTC	CASSWGTGDEQYF
TRBV27	.	TRBJ1-2	.	TGTGCCAGCAGTTCCAGGGGCCACTATGGCTACACCTTC	CASSSRGHYGYTF
TRBV4-2	few	TRBJ1-1	.	TGTGCCAGCAGCCAAGGGGTCGCAGACACTGAAGCTTTCTTT	CASSQGVADTEAFF
TRBV27	.	TRBJ1-1	.	TGTGCCAGCAGTGTTTTTCAGAACACTGAAGCTTTCTTT	CASSVFQNTEAFF
TRBV12-3/TRBV12-4	.	TRBJ1-4	.	TGTGCCAGCAGTTCGGTCCTCCTAGACAGGTGGACTAATGAAAAACTGTTTTTT	CASSSVLLDRWTNEKLFF
TRBV2	few	TRBJ1-5	TRBD1	TGTGCCAGCAGGGACAGGGCCAATCAGCCCCAGCATTTT	CASRDRANQPQHF
TRBV18	.	TRBJ1-6	.	TGTGCCAGCTCAGGGCAGGAGAATTCACCCCTCCACTTT	CASSGQENSPLHF